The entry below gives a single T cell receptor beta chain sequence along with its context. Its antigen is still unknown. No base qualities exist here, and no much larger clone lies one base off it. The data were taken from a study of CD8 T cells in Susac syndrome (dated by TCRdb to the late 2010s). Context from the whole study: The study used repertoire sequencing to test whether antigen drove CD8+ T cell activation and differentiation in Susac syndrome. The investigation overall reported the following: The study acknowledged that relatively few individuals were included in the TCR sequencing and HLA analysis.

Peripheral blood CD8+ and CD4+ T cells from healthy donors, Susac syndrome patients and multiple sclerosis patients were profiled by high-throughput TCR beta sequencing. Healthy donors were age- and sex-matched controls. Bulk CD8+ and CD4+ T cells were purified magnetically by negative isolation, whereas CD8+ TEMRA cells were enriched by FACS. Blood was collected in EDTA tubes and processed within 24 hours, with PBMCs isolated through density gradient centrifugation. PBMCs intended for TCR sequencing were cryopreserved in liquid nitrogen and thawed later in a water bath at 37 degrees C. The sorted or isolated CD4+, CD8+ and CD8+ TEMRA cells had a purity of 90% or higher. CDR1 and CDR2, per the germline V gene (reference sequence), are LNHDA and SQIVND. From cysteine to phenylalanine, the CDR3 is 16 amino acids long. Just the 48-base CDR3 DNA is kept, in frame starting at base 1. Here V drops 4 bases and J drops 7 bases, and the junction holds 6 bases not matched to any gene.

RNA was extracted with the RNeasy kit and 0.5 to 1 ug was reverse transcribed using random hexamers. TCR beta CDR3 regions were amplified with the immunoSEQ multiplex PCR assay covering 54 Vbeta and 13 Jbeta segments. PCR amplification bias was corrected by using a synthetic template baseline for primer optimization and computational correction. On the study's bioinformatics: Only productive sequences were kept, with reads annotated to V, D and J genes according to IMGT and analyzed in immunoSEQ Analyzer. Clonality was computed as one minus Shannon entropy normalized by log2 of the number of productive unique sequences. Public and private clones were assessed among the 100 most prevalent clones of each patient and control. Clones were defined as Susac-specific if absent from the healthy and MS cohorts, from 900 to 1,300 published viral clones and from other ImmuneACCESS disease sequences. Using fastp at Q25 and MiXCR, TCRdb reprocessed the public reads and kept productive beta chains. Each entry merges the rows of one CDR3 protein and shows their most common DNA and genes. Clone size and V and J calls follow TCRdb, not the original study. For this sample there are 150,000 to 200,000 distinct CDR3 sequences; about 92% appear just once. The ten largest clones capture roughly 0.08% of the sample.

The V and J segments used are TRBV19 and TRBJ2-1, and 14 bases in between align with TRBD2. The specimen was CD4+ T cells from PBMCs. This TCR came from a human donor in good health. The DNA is TGTGCCAGTAGTACGGCCGGGACTAGCGGGGGTAATGAGCAGTTCTTC. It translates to CASSTAGTSGGNEQFF.